The clone carrying this T cell receptor (beta chain) appeared a single time. Blood draws occurred at baseline, cycle 4 day 1, and cycle 7 day 1. These data originate in a study of OX40 agonist ivuxolimab in advanced cancers. Study information: Three patients, one with hepatocellular carcinoma and two with cutaneous melanoma, achieved partial responses.

The assay was immunoSEQ multiplex PCR, and TCRdb's table has in-frame clones only and misses some. The data contain 75,000 to 80,000 clones, about 93% of them singletons. The CDR3 has 14 residues. Germline V gives CDR1 SQVTM, CDR2 ANQGSEA. The V segment lost 2 bases and the J segment 6 bases; nucleotides outside the gene matches: 9. The input for sequencing was CD4+ or CD8+ T cells sorted from blood, taken in a trial of the OX40 agonist ivuxolimab. The chain recombines TRBV29-1 with TRBJ1-1, with 7 bases matching TRBD1. The TCR sequence derives from an adult with an advanced solid tumor such as melanoma, head and neck, liver or kidney cancer. Written as DNA, the CDR3 is TGCAGCGTTGAAAATTTTGACAGGGCCCCTGAAGCTTTCTTT. Protein sequence: CSVENFDRAPEAFF. The variable domain in full, completed from reference TRBV29-1 and TRBJ1-1, reads SAVISQKPSRDICQRGTSLTIQCQVDSQVTMMFWYRQQPGQSLTLIATANQGSEATYESGFVIDKFPISRPNLTFSTLTVSNMSPEDSSIYLCSVENFDRAPEAFFGQGTRLTVV.